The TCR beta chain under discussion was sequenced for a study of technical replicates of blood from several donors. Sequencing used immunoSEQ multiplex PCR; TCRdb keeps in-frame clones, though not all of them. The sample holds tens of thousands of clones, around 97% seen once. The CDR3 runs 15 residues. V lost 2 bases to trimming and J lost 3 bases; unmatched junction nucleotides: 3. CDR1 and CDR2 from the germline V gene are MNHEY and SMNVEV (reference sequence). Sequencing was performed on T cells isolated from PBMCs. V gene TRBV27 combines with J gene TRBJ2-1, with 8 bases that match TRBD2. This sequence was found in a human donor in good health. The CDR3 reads CASSLTSGLYNEQFF. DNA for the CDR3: TGTGCCAGCAGTTTAACTAGCGGACTCTACAATGAGCAGTTCTTC.